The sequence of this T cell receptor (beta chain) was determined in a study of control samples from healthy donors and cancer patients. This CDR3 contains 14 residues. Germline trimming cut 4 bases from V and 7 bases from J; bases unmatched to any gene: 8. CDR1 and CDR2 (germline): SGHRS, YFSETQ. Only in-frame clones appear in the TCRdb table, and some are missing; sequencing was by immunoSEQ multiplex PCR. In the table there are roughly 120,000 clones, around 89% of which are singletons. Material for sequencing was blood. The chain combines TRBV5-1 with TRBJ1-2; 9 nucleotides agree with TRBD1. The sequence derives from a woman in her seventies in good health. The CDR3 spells CASSLSTGGSGYTF. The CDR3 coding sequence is TGCGCCAGCAGCCTCTCGACAGGGGGAAGTGGCTACACCTTC.